These 21 T cell receptor beta chains originate from one sample sequenced in a study of cytomegalovirus exposure and HLA in healthy donors (dated by TCRdb to about 2017). The library came from the immunoSEQ multiplex PCR assay. The multiplex PCR relied on a mix of 60 forward primers for TCR Vbeta segments and 13 reverse primers for TCR Jbeta segments. What TCRdb holds here is the immuneACCESS table cut down to in-frame rearrangements. Part of the clones is not present; checked against another copy, under half of the missing clones reflect an unresolved V gene, and the others are unexplained. This sample gives about 150,000 clones in total; 60% to 85% of them show up just once. The top ten constitute about 13% of the sample. Sequencing input: PBMCs. These receptors originate from a man aged 35 to 55 in good health and CMV-seropositive.

The V and J genes are TRBV6-5 and TRBJ2-3; perhaps TRBD2 as D (5 bases). The CDR3 has 15 amino acids. Germline lookup yields CDR1 MNHEY and CDR2 SVGAGI. The ends were cut back, 4 bases at V and 3 bases at J, with 14 bases in the middle. This CDR3 is CASSLRGRGTDTQYF. The CDR3 DNA reads TGTGCCAGCAGTTTACGTGGGAGAGGAACAGATACGCAGTATTTT.

The chain uses TRBV7-6 and TRBJ2-3, with 7 nucleotides matching TRBD1. V lost 5 bases and J lost 3; bases outside the gene matches: 14. CDR1 SGHVS and CDR2 FNYEAQ come from the germline V gene. This CDR3 spans 17 amino acids. The CDR3 DNA reads TGTGCCAGCAGCCCCAAATGGGAGTCACAGGGGACAGATACGCAGTATTTT. Translating it yields CASSPKWESQGTDTQYF.

The chain recombines TRBV19 with TRBJ2-4; 8 positions match TRBD2. V was pared by 4 bases and J by 8 bases, with 4 bases of the junction left unmatched. CDR1 is LNHDA, CDR2 SQIVND, per germline (reference sequence). This CDR3 comprises 13 residues. CDR3 sequence reads: CASSTGRADIQYF. CDR3 bases: TGTGCCAGTAGTACCGGGAGGGCCGACATTCAGTACTTC.

The chain is built from TRBV7-9 and TRBJ1-4; TRBD1 agrees at 9 bases. V gave up 5 bases and J gave up 8 bases; unmatched junction bases: 9. Germline V CDR1 and CDR2: SEHNR, FQNEAQ (reference sequence). The CDR3 sequence is 15 residues long. CDR3 in DNA: TGTGCCAGCAGCCGACCGGGACAGGGTAGGGAAAAACTGTTTTTT. This sequence encodes CASSRPGQGREKLFF.

The chain uses TRBV7-2 and TRBJ2-6; D is unresolved. Per germline, CDR1 SGHTA and CDR2 FQGNSA. The CDR3 runs to 16 residues. V gave up 0 bases and J gave up 0 bases, with 6 bases separating them. The CDR3 sequence is CASSLAAASGANVLTF. CDR3 nucleotides: TGTGCCAGCAGCTTAGCAGCCGCCTCTGGGGCCAACGTCCTGACTTTC.

Only a few counts were recorded for this clone. The chain recombines TRBV4-1 with TRBJ2-5, with 10 bases identical to TRBD2. This CDR3 has 16 amino acids. Germline V gene data show CDR1 as MGHRA and CDR2 as YSYEKL. Trimming at V came to 3 bases and at J to 0 bases, leaving 4 bases not matched to a gene. The CDR3 is CASSQTGLANQETQYF. CDR3 nucleotides: TGCGCCAGCAGCCAGACGGGACTAGCGAACCAAGAGACCCAGTACTTC.

Only a few counts were recorded for this clone. CDR3 loop: CASSLDGGGVHGELFF. In DNA form, the CDR3 reads TGTGCCAGCAGCCTGGACGGGGGAGGGGTTCACGGGGAGCTGTTTTTT. The rearrangement joins TRBV4-2 to TRBJ2-2, with 7 positions matching TRBD2. CDR1 and CDR2 (germline): LGHNA, YNFKEQ. The CDR3 has 16 residues. The trim removed 4 bases at V and 7 bases at J, leaving 12 bases unmatched.

The gene calls are TRBV5-1 and TRBJ2-7, with a weak D call TRBD1 (6 bases). Trimming left V 8 bases short and J 5 bases short, with 17 bases between. Germline CDR1 reads SGHRS; CDR2 reads YFSETQ. CDR3 size: 13 residues. The CDR3 region is CASSGGAGDEQYF. The DNA of the CDR3 is TGCGCCAGTTCAGGTGGGGCAGGGGACGAGCAGTACTTC.

The rearrangement links TRBV10-3 to TRBJ2-3; tentatively, D is TRBD2 (6 bases). Germline CDR1 reads ENHRY; CDR2 reads SYGVKD. CDR3 size: 13 residues. Trimming pared 6 bases from V and 4 bases from J, leaving 11 bases between. The CDR3 loop reads CAIRPGGADTQYF. In DNA form, the CDR3 reads TGTGCCATCAGGCCCGGCGGGGCAGATACGCAGTATTTT.

The chain combines TRBV28 with TRBJ1-5, with a weak D call TRBD1 (5 bases). The CDR3 has 18 residues. Trimming cost V 6 bases and J 2 bases, with 23 bases left between them. In germline, CDR1 is MDHEN, CDR2 SYDVKM. The DNA of the CDR3 is TGTGCCAGCAGCCTCTTTTCCGGGACTGCGGGGGGCAATCAGCCCCAGCATTTT. It encodes CASSLFSGTAGGNQPQHF. The full variable domain, its missing parts supplied by reference TRBV28 and TRBJ1-5, is DVKVTQSSRYLVKRTGEKVFLECVQDMDHENMFWYRQDPGLGLRLIYFSYDVKMKEKGDIPEGYSVSREKKERFSLILESASTNQTSMYLCASSLFSGTAGGNQPQHFGDGTRLSIL.

V and J are TRBV10-3 and TRBJ2-1; 7 bases align to TRBD2. CDR1 is ENHRY, CDR2 SYGVKD, per germline. V lost 5 bases, J lost 9 bases, and 7 bases stayed unmatched. This CDR3 region has 13 residues. The CDR3 protein is CAISRASGGEQFF. The CDR3 DNA follows: TGTGCCATCAGTCGGGCCTCGGGGGGTGAGCAGTTCTTC.

This sequence joins TRBV18 and TRBJ2-2, with D perhaps matching TRBD2 (6 bases). Germline CDR1 is KGHSH and CDR2 is LQKENI. This CDR3 region has 15 residues. V lost 2 bases and J lost 3, with 10 bases in between. CDR3 amino acids: CASSPVSGDTGELFF. The DNA for the CDR3 is TGTGCCAGCTCACCAGTTAGCGGAGACACCGGGGAGCTGTTTTTT.

The rearrangement joins TRBV14 to TRBJ2-4; 7 bases agree with TRBD1. The V gene's germline CDR1 is SGHDN and CDR2 FVKESK. This CDR3 contains 13 residues. Unmatched junction bases numbered 10, after V lost 5 bases and J lost 12 bases. The CDR3 DNA sequence: TGTGCCAGCAGCTACGGACTGGGGGACAGTCAGTACTTC. This gives the protein CASSYGLGDSQYF.

The V gene is TRBV4-2, the J gene TRBJ2-1; 10 bases map to TRBD2. This CDR3 comprises 15 residues. J gave up 10 bases and V 4 bases, and 10 bases lay outside the gene matches. CDR1 and CDR2 from the germline V gene are LGHNA and YNFKEQ. CDR3 protein: CASSPTRTSGFEQFF. In nucleotides, the CDR3 is TGTGCCAGCAGCCCAACCCGGACTAGCGGCTTCGAGCAGTTCTTC.

This clone was counted once. Sequence at one end of the junction differs from germline and may be a read error. The gene calls are TRBV6-5 and TRBJ2-7, with 9 positions matching TRBD1. The germline CDR1 and CDR2 sequences are MNHEY and SVGAGI. This CDR3 has 13 residues. CDR3 sequence (DNA): TGTGCCAGCAGTTACTTGACAGGGGGTGAGCGGTACTTC. This gives the protein CASSYLTGGERYF.

This sequence joins TRBV5-1 and TRBJ2-2; a possible D gene is TRBD2 (5 bases). Trimming removed 0 bases from V and 4 bases from J, with 10 bases in between. From germline, CDR1 is SGHRS and CDR2 YFSETQ. The CDR3 totals 15 residues. The CDR3 loop is CASSLGEGFTGELFF. CDR3 coding DNA: TGCGCCAGCAGCTTGGGAGAGGGTTTCACCGGGGAGCTGTTTTTT.

The chain couples TRBV19 to TRBJ2-1; TRBD2 is a possible D gene (5 bases). There are 16 residues in the CDR3. V dropped 5 bases and J dropped 5 bases, with 19 bases sitting between them. From germline, CDR1 is LNHDA and CDR2 SQIVND (reference sequence). The CDR3 loop reads CASSPTLTTGNNEQFF. The CDR3 coding sequence is TGTGCCAGTAGTCCCACCCTGACGACGGGGAACAATGAGCAGTTCTTC.

The J gene is TRBJ2-7, the V gene TRBV2; 10 positions agree with TRBD1. With 7 bases clipped from V and 5 bases from J, the junction kept 8 bases outside the gene matches. The CDR3 is made up of 14 amino acids. Germline lookup yields CDR1 SNHLY and CDR2 FYNNEI. The CDR3 sequence: CASNFRDRGDEQYF. Here the CDR3 DNA reads TGTGCCAGCAATTTCAGGGACAGGGGTGACGAGCAGTACTTC.

The chain uses TRBV10-3 and TRBJ1-2, with D maybe TRBD1 (6 bases). V was cut by 10 bases and J by 8 bases, with 20 bases left in between. CDR3 length: 13 residues. Germline V lookup: CDR1 ENHRY, CDR2 SYGVKD. As DNA, the CDR3 is TGTGCCACGCCACAGGGACCCGAGGGGGGCTACACCTTC. It specifies CATPQGPEGGYTF.

The V call is TRBV6-5, the J call TRBJ2-7, with a possible D match to TRBD1 (6 bases). Per germline, CDR1 MNHEY and CDR2 SVGAGI. CDR3 length: 15 amino acids. The V gene lost 7 bases and the J gene lost 4 bases, with 20 bases spanning the gap. CDR3 bases: TGTGCCAGCACCTACGTCTCCTCAGGGGCTTACGAGCAGTACTTC. As protein: CASTYVSSGAYEQYF.

The CDR3 protein is CASSFRTGNTEAFF. The CDR3 DNA sequence: TGTGCCAGCAGCTTTCGCACGGGGAACACTGAAGCTTTCTTT. This sequence joins TRBV7-9 and TRBJ1-1, with D hard to call. Germline lookup yields CDR1 SEHNR and CDR2 FQNEAQ (reference sequence). This CDR3 region has 14 residues. The germline V and J ends were trimmed by 3 bases and 1 base, with 9 bases remaining between them. Full variable domain (missing parts from reference TRBV7-9 and TRBJ1-1): DTGVSQNPRHKITKRGQNVTFRCDPISEHNRLYWYRQTLGQGPEFLTYFQNEAQLEKSRLLSDRFSAERPKGSFSTLEIQRTEQGDSAMYLCASSFRTGNTEAFFGQGTRLTVV.